This T cell receptor beta chain was captured in a study of high-grade serous ovarian cancer treatment subgroups (dated by TCRdb to about 2021). Context from the whole study: On average, sequencing produced roughly 14,000 reads and around 7,800 unique TCR beta rearrangements for each sample. Under a laparoscopic triage algorithm, patients with high-grade serous ovarian cancer were grouped by complete gross resection or by neoadjuvant chemotherapy response, and the study profiled the TCR beta repertoires of these patients. One primary tumor sample and two metastatic tumor samples were collected from each patient, for a total of 95 or so samples. A cohort of around 30 patients was included: around ten with no residual disease after primary surgery (R0), around ten who were excellent NACT responders, and around ten who were poor NACT responders.

The tumor samples were collected prior to definitive surgery or chemotherapy. Genomic DNA was extracted by the MD Anderson Biospecimen Extraction Resource, and TCR sequencing was done by the MD Anderson Cancer Genomics Laboratory. High-throughput TCR profiling via ImmunoSEQ was performed on the 75 to 90 tumor samples. The study's own analysis went as follows. Richness (unique productive sequences), clonality, evenness and relatedness were included as repertoire diversity metrics, and similarity between samples was assessed with the Bhattacharyya coefficient. Conclusions stayed consistent in a sensitivity analysis that left out TCRs with fewer than two reads. TCRdb retrieved this table from immuneACCESS and kept in-frame rearrangements only. Not all clones are present; in checked studies, unresolved V genes account for under half, and no reason is known for the remainder. That table is the source of V, J and clone size, and D and trimming were worked out from the DNA. The sample table holds thousands of clones, of which roughly nine tenths were seen once. Around 1.7% of the sample lies in the top ten.

Overall results and qualifications from the work: Repertoire similarity between tumors from the same patient ranged from about 0.1 to 0.8, while tumors from different patients showed almost no similarity. TCR repertoire analyses focused on CDR3; CDR1 and CDR2 were not analyzed. TCR clonal relatedness correlated positively with neoantigen level and, by trend, with copy number variation and mutation load from whole-genome sequencing. Bulk tumor TCR sequencing lacked spatial information, limiting insight into HGSC tumor complexity and diversity.

Per the germline V gene, SGDLS is the CDR1 and YYNGEE is the CDR2. V and J are trimmed by 0 bases and 2 bases, and the gene matches miss 4 bases of the junction. From its cysteine to its phenylalanine, the CDR3 spans 17 amino acids. Only the CDR3 DNA stays, 51 bases, in frame from base 1. Concerning this clone itself: The target of this receptor is not known. Per-base quality was not reported, and no clone a single base away is much larger than it.

Sample: tumor tissue. The sequence was collected from a human donor with high-grade serous ovarian cancer. In this chain, TRBV9 is recombined with TRBJ1-4; 10 junctional bases match TRBD1. The DNA sequence is as follows: TGTGCCAGCAGCGTAGCGGGACAGGGGTTCACTAATGAAAAACTGTTTTTT. This codes for CASSVAGQGFTNEKLFF.